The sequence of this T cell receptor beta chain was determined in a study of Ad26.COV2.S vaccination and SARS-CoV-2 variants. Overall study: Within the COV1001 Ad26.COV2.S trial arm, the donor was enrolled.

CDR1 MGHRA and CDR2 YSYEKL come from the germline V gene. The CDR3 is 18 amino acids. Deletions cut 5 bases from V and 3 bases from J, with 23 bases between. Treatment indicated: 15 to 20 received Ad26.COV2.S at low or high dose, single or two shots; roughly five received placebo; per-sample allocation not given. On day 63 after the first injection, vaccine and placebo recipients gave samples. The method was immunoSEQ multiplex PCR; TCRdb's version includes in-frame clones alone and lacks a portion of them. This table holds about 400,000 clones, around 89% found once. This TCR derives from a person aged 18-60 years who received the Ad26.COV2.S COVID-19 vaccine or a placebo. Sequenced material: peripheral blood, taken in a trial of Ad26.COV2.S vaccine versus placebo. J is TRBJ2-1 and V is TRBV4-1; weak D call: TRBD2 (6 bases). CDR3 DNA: TGCGCCAGCAGCGGAAACCCAGCCGATCTAGCGCACTACAATGAGCAGTTCTTC. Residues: CASSGNPADLAHYNEQFF.